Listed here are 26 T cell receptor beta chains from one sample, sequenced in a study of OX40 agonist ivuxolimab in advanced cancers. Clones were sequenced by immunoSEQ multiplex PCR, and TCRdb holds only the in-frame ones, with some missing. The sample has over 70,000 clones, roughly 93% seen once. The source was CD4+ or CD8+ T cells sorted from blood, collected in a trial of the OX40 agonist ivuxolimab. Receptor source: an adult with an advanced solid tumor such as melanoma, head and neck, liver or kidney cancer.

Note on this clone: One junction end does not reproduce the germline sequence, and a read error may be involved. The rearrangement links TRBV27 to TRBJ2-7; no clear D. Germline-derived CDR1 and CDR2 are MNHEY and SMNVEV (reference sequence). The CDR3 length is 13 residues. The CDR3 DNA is TGTGCCGGCAGAGGACGGCCCTACCGCGAGCAGTACTTC. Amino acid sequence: CAGRGRPYREQYF.

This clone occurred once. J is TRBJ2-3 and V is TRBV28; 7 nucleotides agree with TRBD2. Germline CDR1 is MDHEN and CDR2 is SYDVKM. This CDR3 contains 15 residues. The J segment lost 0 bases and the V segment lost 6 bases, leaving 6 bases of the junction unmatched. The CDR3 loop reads CASRPQRGSTDTQYF. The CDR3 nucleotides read TGTGCCAGCAGACCCCAGCGGGGAAGCACAGATACGCAGTATTTT.

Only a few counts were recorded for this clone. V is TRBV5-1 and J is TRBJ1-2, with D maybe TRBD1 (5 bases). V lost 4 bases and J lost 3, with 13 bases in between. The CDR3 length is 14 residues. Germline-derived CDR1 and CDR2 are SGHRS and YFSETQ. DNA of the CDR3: TGCGCCAGCAGCCAGTACCGGGGGGACTATGGCTACACCTTC. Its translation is CASSQYRGDYGYTF.

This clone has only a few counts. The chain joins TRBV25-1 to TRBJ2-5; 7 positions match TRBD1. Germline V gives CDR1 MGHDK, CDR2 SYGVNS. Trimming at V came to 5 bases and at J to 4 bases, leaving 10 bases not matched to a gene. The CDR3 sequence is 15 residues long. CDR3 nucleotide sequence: TGTGCCAGCAGTACGACCGAGGGGGCCGGAGAGACCCAGTACTTC. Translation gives CASSTTEGAGETQYF.

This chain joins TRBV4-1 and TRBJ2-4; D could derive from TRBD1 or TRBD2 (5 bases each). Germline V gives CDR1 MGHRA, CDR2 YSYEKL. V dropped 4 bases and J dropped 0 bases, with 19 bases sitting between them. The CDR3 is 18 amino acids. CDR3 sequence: CASSRGADWEIAKNIQYF. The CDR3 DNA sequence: TGCGCCAGCAGCCGAGGGGCAGACTGGGAAATAGCCAAAAACATTCAGTACTTC.

In DNA form, the CDR3 reads TGCAGCGTTGGCGGGACTAGCGGGAATACGGGGACGCAGTATTTT. Translating gives CSVGGTSGNTGTQYF. This chain links TRBV29-1 with TRBJ2-3; 13 nucleotides line up with TRBD2. Germline assignment: CDR1 SQVTM and CDR2 ANQGSEA. CDR3 length: 15 residues. The J segment lost 9 bases and the V segment lost 4 bases, leaving 10 bases of the junction unmatched.

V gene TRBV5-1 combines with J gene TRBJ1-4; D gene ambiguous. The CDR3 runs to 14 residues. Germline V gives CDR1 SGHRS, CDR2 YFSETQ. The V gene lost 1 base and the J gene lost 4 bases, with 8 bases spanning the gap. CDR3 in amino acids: CASSLQGYNEKLFF. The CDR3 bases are TGCGCCAGCAGCTTGCAAGGCTATAATGAAAAACTGTTTTTT.

DNA of the CDR3: TGTGCCAGCAGTTATCAGGCAGGAGGGTATGGCTACACCTTC. This codes for CASSYQAGGYGYTF. The chain is built from TRBV6-5 and TRBJ1-2; D not resolved. Germline V lookup: CDR1 MNHEY, CDR2 SVGAGI. The CDR3 extends over 14 amino acids. V was trimmed by 3 bases and J by 5 bases, leaving 13 bases between them.

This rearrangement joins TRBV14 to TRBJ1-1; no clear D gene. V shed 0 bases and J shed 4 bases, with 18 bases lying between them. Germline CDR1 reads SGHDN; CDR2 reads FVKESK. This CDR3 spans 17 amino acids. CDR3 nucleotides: TGTGCCAGCAGCCAAGATTTACCCCTTCTAAGAGGCACTGAAGCTTTCTTT. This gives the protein CASSQDLPLLRGTEAFF.

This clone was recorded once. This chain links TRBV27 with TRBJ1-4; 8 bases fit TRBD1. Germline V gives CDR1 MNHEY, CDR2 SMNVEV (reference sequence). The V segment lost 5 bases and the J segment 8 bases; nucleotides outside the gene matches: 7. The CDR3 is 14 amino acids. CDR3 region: CASSTRTGLEKLFF. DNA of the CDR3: TGTGCCAGCAGTACCAGGACAGGGTTGGAAAAACTGTTTTTT.

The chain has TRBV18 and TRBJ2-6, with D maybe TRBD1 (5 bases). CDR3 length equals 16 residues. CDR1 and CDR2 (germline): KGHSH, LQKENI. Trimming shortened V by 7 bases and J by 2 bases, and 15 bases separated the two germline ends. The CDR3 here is CASFLPGHPGANVLTF. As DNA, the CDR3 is TGTGCCAGCTTCTTACCAGGGCACCCTGGGGCCAACGTCCTGACTTTC.

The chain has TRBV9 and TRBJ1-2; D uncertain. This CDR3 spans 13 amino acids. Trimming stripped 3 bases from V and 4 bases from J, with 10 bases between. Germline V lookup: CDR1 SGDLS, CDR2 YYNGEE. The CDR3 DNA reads TGTGCCAGCAGCGCCGACACAACCTATGGCTACACCTTC. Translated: CASSADTTYGYTF.

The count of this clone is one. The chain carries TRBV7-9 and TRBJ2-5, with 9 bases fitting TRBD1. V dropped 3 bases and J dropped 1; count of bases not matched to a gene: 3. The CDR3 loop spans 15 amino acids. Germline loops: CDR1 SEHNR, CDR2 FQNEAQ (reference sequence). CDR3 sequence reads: CASSFPGQGQETQYF. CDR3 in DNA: TGTGCCAGCAGCTTCCCGGGACAGGGCCAAGAGACCCAGTACTTC.

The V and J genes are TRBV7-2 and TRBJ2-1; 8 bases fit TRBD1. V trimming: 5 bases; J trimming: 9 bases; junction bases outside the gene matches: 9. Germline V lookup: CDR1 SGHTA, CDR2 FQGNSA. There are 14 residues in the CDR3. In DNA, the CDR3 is TGTGCCAGCAGCCCCATCCAGGGGGCTGGTGAGCAGTTCTTC. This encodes CASSPIQGAGEQFF.

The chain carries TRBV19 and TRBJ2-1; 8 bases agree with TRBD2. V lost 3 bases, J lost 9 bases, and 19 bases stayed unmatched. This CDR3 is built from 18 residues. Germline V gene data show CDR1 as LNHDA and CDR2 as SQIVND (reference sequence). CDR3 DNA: TGTGCCAGTAGTATGTATGTGGGGGGCGGGAGGAGGCTGGGTGAGCAGTTCTTC. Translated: CASSMYVGGGRRLGEQFF.

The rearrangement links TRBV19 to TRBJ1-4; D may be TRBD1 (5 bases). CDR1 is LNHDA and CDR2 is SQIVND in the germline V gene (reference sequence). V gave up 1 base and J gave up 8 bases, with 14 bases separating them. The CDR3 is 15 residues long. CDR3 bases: TGTGCCAGTAGTATAGCCCAGGGATGGGGAGAAAAACTGTTTTTT. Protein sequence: CASSIAQGWGEKLFF. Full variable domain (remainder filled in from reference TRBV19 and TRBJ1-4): DGGITQSPKYLFRKEGQNVTLSCEQNLNHDAMYWYRQDPGQGLRLIYYSQIVNDFQKGDIAEGYSVSREKKESFPLTVTSAQKNPTAFYLCASSIAQGWGEKLFFGSGTQLSVL.

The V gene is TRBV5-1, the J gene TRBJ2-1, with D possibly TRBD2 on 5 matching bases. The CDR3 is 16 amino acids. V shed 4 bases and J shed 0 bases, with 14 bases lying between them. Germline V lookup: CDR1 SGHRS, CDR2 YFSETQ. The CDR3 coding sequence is TGCGCCAGCAGCCGCCGATCACGGGACTCCTACAATGAGCAGTTCTTC. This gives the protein CASSRRSRDSYNEQFF.

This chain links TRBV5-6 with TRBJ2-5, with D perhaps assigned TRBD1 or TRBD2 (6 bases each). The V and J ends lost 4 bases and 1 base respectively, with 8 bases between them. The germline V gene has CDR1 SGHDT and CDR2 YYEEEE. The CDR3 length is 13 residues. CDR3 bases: TGTGCCAGCAGCAGGGGGGTCCAAGAGACCCAGTACTTC. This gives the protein CASSRGVQETQYF. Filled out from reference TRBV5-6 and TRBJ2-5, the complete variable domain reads DAGVTQSPTHLIKTRGQQVTLRCSPKSGHDTVSWYQQALGQGPQFIFQYYEEEERQRGNFPDRFSGHQFPNYSSELNVNALLLGDSALYLCASSRGVQETQYFGPGTRLLVL.

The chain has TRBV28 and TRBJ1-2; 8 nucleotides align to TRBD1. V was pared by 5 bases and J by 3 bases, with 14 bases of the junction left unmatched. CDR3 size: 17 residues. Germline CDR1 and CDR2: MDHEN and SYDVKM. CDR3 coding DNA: TGTGCCAGCAGTCCCGGGACAGGCCAGGGGGGTGACTATGGCTACACCTTC. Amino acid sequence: CASSPGTGQGGDYGYTF.

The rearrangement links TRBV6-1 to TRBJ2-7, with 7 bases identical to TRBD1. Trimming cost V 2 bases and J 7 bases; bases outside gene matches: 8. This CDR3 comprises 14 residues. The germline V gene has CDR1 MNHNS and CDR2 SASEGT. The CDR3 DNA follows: TGTGCCAGCAGTGAACAGGGACAGTCTGGAGAGCAGTACTTC. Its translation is CASSEQGQSGEQYF.

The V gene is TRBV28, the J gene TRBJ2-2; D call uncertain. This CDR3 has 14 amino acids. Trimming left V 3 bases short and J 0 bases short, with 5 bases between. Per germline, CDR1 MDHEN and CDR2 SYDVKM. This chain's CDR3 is CASSFGSNTGELFF. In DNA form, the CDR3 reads TGTGCCAGCAGTTTCGGGTCGAACACCGGGGAGCTGTTTTTT.

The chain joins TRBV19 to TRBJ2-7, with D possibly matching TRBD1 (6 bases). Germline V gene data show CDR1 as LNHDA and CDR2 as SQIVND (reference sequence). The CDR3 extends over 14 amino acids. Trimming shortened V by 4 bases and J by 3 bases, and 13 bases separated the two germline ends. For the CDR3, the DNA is TGTGCCAGTAGTAGGGTGGACAGTCTCTACGAGCAGTACTTC. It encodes CASSRVDSLYEQYF.

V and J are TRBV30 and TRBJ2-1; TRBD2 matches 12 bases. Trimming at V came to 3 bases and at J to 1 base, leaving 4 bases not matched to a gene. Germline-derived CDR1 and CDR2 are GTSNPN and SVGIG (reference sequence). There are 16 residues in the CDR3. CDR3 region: CAWSALAGGSYNEQFF. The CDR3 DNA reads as TGTGCCTGGAGCGCCCTAGCGGGGGGGTCCTACAATGAGCAGTTCTTC.

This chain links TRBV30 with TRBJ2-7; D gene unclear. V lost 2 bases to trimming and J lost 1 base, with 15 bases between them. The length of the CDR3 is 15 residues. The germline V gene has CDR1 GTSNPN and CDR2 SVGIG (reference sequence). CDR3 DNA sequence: TGTGCCTGGAGTCCCCGCAGGTTATCTTCCTACGAGCAGTACTTC. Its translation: CAWSPRRLSSYEQYF.

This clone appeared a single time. This CDR3 is CASSSYSGSPYEQYF. CDR3 coding DNA: TGTGCCAGCAGCTCCTATAGCGGGAGTCCCTACGAGCAGTACTTC. The chain combines TRBV7-8 with TRBJ2-7; 9 positions agree with TRBD2. V shed 4 bases and J 2 bases; nucleotides not matched to a gene: 6. The CDR3 totals 15 residues. CDR1 is SGHVS and CDR2 is FQNEAQ in the germline V gene.

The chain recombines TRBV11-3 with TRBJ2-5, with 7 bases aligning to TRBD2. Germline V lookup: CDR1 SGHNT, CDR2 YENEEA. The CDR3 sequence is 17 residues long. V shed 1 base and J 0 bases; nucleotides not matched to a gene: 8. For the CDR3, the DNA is TGTGCCAGCAGCTTAGTAGGCAGCGGGGCGTACCAAGAGACCCAGTACTTC. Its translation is CASSLVGSGAYQETQYF. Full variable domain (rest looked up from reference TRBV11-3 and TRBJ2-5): EAGVVQSPRYKIIEKKQPVAFWCNPISGHNTLYWYLQNLGQGPELLIRYENEEAVDDSQLPKDRFSAERLKGVDSTLKIQPAELGDSAVYLCASSLVGSGAYQETQYFGPGTRLLVL.